What follows are 30 T cell receptor beta chains derived from one specimen sequenced in a study of shared clonotypes between healthy human individuals (dated by TCRdb to the early 2020s). CD8 naive samples consisted of CD45RO-negative cells that were positively selected for CCR7, yielding a CD45RA+CCR7+ population without TemRA cells. The protocol used for the library was the immunoSEQ multiplex PCR assay. TCRdb stores this immuneACCESS table with in-frame sequences only. Part of the clones is absent; in the studies checked, under half of the shortfall reflects unresolved V genes, and no reason is known for the rest. The sample table records about 750,000 clones; around 92% of these occur just once. Jointly, the top ten make up nearly 25% of the sample. Sequencing input: naive CD8+ T cells sorted from blood. The label giving this sample's cell subset or site can be read as: CD45RA+CCR7+. These receptor sequences come from a man between 25 and 39 years old in good health.

V and J are TRBV28 and TRBJ2-7, with D possibly TRBD2 on 6 matching bases. Per germline, CDR1 MDHEN and CDR2 SYDVKM. V lost 6 bases, J lost 0 bases, and 9 bases lay in between. There are 13 residues in the CDR3. The CDR3 coding sequence is TGTGCCAGCAGATTCGGGGGCTCCTACGAGCAGTACTTC. This sequence encodes CASRFGGSYEQYF.

Comments on this clone: The junction departs from the called germline gene at one end, perhaps through a read error. The V gene is TRBV13, the J gene TRBJ2-1; D may be TRBD2 (6 bases). In germline, CDR1 is PRHDT, CDR2 FYEKMQ (reference sequence). This CDR3 is built from 12 residues. The CDR3, as DNA: TGTGCCAGCAGCTCAGGGACTTCGCAAATTATCTTC. It encodes CASSSGTSQIIF.

The CDR3 region has the DNA TGTGCCATCAGCCCTACTAGTGTTGAGCAGTTCTTC. Translation: CAISPTSVEQFF. This rearrangement joins TRBV10-3 to TRBJ2-1; tentatively, D is TRBD2 (5 bases). V lost 6 bases and J 9 bases, leaving 12 bases between the germline ends. Germline V gene data show CDR1 as ENHRY and CDR2 as SYGVKD. CDR3 length: 12 amino acids.

To note about this clone: The same CDR3 is also encoded by other DNA sequences in this sample. The rearrangement links TRBV7-9 to TRBJ2-7; D is uncertain. V was clipped by 2 bases and J by 3 bases, with 8 bases between them. This CDR3 region has 13 residues. The germline V gene has CDR1 SEHNR and CDR2 FQNEAQ (reference sequence). CDR3 sequence: CASSLSESYEQYF. The CDR3 bases are TGTGCCAGCAGCTTATCGGAAAGCTACGAGCAGTACTTC.

The chain combines TRBV11-2 with TRBJ2-2; 8 bases are a match to TRBD2. Looked up from germline, CDR1 is SGHAT and CDR2 is FQNNGV. V lost 4 bases, J lost 6 bases, and 4 bases stayed unmatched. The CDR3 extends over 14 amino acids. The CDR3 reads CASSWASGPGELFF. The CDR3 DNA sequence: TGTGCCAGCAGCTGGGCTAGCGGGCCCGGGGAGCTGTTTTTT.

As regards this clone: The same CDR3 also results from other DNA sequences found in this sample. The chain recombines TRBV27 with TRBJ2-7, with D unresolved. This CDR3 contains 13 residues. The V end lost 3 bases, the J end lost 0 bases, and 6 bases lay between the germline ends. Germline CDR1 is MNHEY and CDR2 is SMNVEV (reference sequence). The chain's CDR3 is CASSFRSSYEQYF. The CDR3, as DNA: TGTGCCAGCAGTTTCCGAAGCTCCTACGAGCAGTACTTC.

The J gene is TRBJ1-2, the V gene TRBV1; TRBD1 is the table's D call, not checked against the DNA. TRBV1 is reported as a pseudogene. The CDR3 consists of 15 residues. The CDR3 loop is CTSSQVWDRVYGYTF. The CDR3 DNA reads as TGCACCAGCAGCCAAGTGTGGGACAGGGTCTATGGCTACACCTTC.

The chain joins TRBV9 to TRBJ2-5; 7 nucleotides agree with TRBD1. The length of the CDR3 is 13 residues. CDR1 and CDR2 (germline): SGDLS, YYNGEE. The J segment lost 4 bases and the V segment lost 4 bases, leaving 4 bases of the junction unmatched. CDR3 sequence (DNA): TGTGCCAGCAGCCGACAGGGAAGAGAGACCCAGTACTTC. As protein: CASSRQGRETQYF.

The chain has TRBV27 and TRBJ2-3, with 8 bases matching TRBD2. Losses at the gene ends were 10 bases for V and 3 bases for J; bases not matched to a gene: 3. The CDR3 consists of 12 residues. Germline V gene data show CDR1 as MNHEY and CDR2 as SMNVEV (reference sequence). CDR3 loop: CATSGGTDTQYF. The CDR3 DNA reads TGTGCCACGAGCGGGGGAACAGATACGCAGTATTTT.

The chain joins TRBV9 to TRBJ1-4; the D is unclear. Germline V gives CDR1 SGDLS, CDR2 YYNGEE. Trimming took 3 bases from V and 4 from J, leaving 13 bases between them. The CDR3 has 15 residues. This CDR3 is CASSDTGRFNEKLFF. The CDR3 DNA sequence: TGTGCCAGCAGCGACACGGGCCGATTTAATGAAAAACTGTTTTTT.

The rearrangement joins TRBV21-1 to TRBJ2-2. TRBV21-1 is a pseudogene locus. The CDR3 totals 11 residues. Here the CDR3 DNA reads TGTGCCAGCAGGAACACCGGGGAGCTGTTTTTT. Translation: CASRNTGELFF.

V gene TRBV10-3 combines with J gene TRBJ2-7; D possibly matches TRBD1 or TRBD2 (8 bases each). Germline V CDR1 and CDR2: ENHRY, SYGVKD. CDR3 length: 15 residues. V was shortened by 3 bases and J by 6 bases, with 18 bases between the two germline ends. The CDR3 DNA reads as TGTGCCATCAGTGATTTCGGACAGGGACTAGGCGAGCAGTACTTC. This gives the protein CAISDFGQGLGEQYF.

The chain combines TRBV5-4 with TRBJ2-1; TRBD1 is a possible D gene (5 bases). Per germline, CDR1 SGHNT and CDR2 YYREEE (reference sequence). V was cut by 3 bases and J by 8 bases, with 9 bases left in between. This CDR3 is 12 amino acids long. In DNA form, the CDR3 reads TGTGCCAGCAGCTCAGGGTCCTATGAGCAGTTCTTC. It yields the protein CASSSGSYEQFF.

This clone was seen once. V and J are TRBV19 and TRBJ2-4; D call uncertain. Looked up from germline, CDR1 is LNHDA and CDR2 is SQIVND (reference sequence). The V end was cut by 3 bases, the J end by 6 bases, with 12 bases between. This CDR3 is 14 amino acids long. DNA of the CDR3: TGTGCCAGTAGTATTTCGACCTTAGGAAACATTCAGTACTTC. Amino acid sequence: CASSISTLGNIQYF.

The chain employs TRBV4-1 and TRBJ2-1; D call uncertain. Trimming took 3 bases from V and 8 from J, leaving 17 bases between them. Germline V gene data show CDR1 as MGHRA and CDR2 as YSYEKL. This CDR3 has 15 amino acids. The CDR3 coding sequence is TGCGCCAGCAGCCATATGCCGACCCGAGGCGATGAGCAGTTCTTC. It translates to CASSHMPTRGDEQFF.

V and J are TRBV6-1 and TRBJ1-4; 11 bases align to TRBD1. CDR3 length: 15 residues. V lost 3 bases to trimming and J lost 7 bases; unmatched junction nucleotides: 4. The germline gives CDR1 MNHNS, CDR2 SASEGT. CDR3 nucleotides: TGTGCCAGCAGTGACGGGACAGGGGGGGGTGAAAAACTGTTTTTT. Its protein is CASSDGTGGGEKLFF.

The CDR3 protein is CASNFIGGRRETQYF. The CDR3 coding sequence is TGTGCCAGTAACTTCATCGGGGGGCGCAGGGAGACCCAGTACTTC. This rearrangement joins TRBV19 to TRBJ2-5; a weak D match, TRBD2 (7 bases). Germline assignment: CDR1 LNHDA and CDR2 SQIVND (reference sequence). The CDR3 contains 15 residues. V dropped 7 bases and J dropped 5 bases, with 20 bases sitting between them.

The chain employs TRBV27 and TRBJ1-4; D is ambiguous. Trimming removed 4 bases at V and 0 bases at J, with 6 bases between. Germline CDR1 is MNHEY and CDR2 is SMNVEV (reference sequence). The CDR3 consists of 14 residues. Here the CDR3 reads CASSYSATNEKLFF. DNA of the CDR3: TGTGCCAGCAGTTACAGTGCAACTAATGAAAAACTGTTTTTT.

The V and J genes are TRBV19 and TRBJ2-7; 9 bases are shared with TRBD2. The germline V gene has CDR1 LNHDA and CDR2 SQIVND (reference sequence). This CDR3 comprises 15 residues. The V segment lost 5 bases and the J segment 4 bases; nucleotides outside the gene matches: 9. In DNA form, the CDR3 reads TGTGCCAGTAGTGCTGCTAGCGGGGCGGGTTACGAGCAGTACTTC. Amino acid sequence: CASSAASGAGYEQYF.

CDR3 loop: CASSSDRGLAGGWGNEQFF. The DNA of the CDR3 is TGCGCCAGCAGCTCCGACAGGGGGCTAGCGGGAGGGTGGGGCAATGAGCAGTTCTTC. The chain combines TRBV5-1 with TRBJ2-1; 12 bases are shared with TRBD2. Trimming cost V 3 bases and J 6 bases; bases outside gene matches: 16. CDR3 length: 19 amino acids. Per the germline V gene, CDR1 is SGHRS and CDR2 is YFSETQ.

The genes are TRBV5-6 and TRBJ1-2; D is perhaps TRBD1 (6 bases). V lost 0 bases and J 0 bases, leaving 21 bases between the germline ends. Germline V CDR1 and CDR2: SGHDT, YYEEEE. The CDR3 sequence is 19 residues long. The CDR3: CASSLESSWGGETNYGYTF. Written as DNA, the CDR3 is TGTGCCAGCAGCTTGGAGTCGAGCTGGGGGGGCGAGACTAACTATGGCTACACCTTC. Supplemented by reference TRBV5-6 and TRBJ1-2, the full variable domain reads DAGVTQSPTHLIKTRGQQVTLRCSPKSGHDTVSWYQQALGQGPQFIFQYYEEEERQRGNFPDRFSGHQFPNYSSELNVNALLLGDSALYLCASSLESSWGGETNYGYTFGSGTRLTVV.

V is TRBV6-1 and J is TRBJ2-1, with D possibly called TRBD1 or TRBD2 (5 bases each). Germline V gives CDR1 MNHNS, CDR2 SASEGT. V dropped 11 bases and J dropped 0 bases, with 17 bases sitting between them. This CDR3 is built from 15 residues. The CDR3 protein is CAGKEGPVSYNEQFF. The DNA for the CDR3 is TGTGCCGGAAAAGAGGGGCCGGTCTCCTACAATGAGCAGTTCTTC.

This chain uses TRBV7-2 with TRBJ2-7; D ambiguous. CDR1 SGHTA and CDR2 FQGNSA come from the germline V gene. Between the trimmed V and J ends, which lost 5 bases and 0 bases, there was a span of 8 bases. This CDR3 spans 13 amino acids. Here the CDR3 reads CASSRYTSYEQYF. For the CDR3, the DNA is TGTGCCAGCAGCCGCTACACCTCCTACGAGCAGTACTTC.

The V call is TRBV7-2, the J call TRBJ2-2; D call uncertain. With 3 bases removed from V and 2 bases from J, the gap between germline ends came to 19 bases. The CDR3 covers 18 residues. Germline CDR1 is SGHTA and CDR2 is FQGNSA. The CDR3 is CASSFSSLSALNTGELFF. Here the CDR3 DNA reads TGTGCCAGCAGCTTCTCCTCCCTGAGCGCCCTTAACACCGGGGAGCTGTTTTTT. The whole variable domain, filled in from reference TRBV7-2 and TRBJ2-2, reads GAGVSQSPSNKVTEKGKDVELRCDPISGHTALYWYRQSLGQGLEFLIYFQGNSAPDKSGLPSDRFSAERTGGSVSTLTIQRTQQEDSAVYLCASSFSSLSALNTGELFFGEGSRLTVL.

The chain uses TRBV5-6 and TRBJ1-1, with D possibly TRBD1 on 5 matching bases. V was trimmed by 0 bases and J by 13 bases, leaving 13 bases between them. The CDR3 totals 12 residues. CDR1 is SGHDT, CDR2 YYEEEE, per germline. The CDR3: CASSLGDHGLFF. In DNA form, the CDR3 reads TGTGCCAGCAGCTTGGGGGACCACGGTCTTTTCTTT.

This clone was seen a single time. The chain employs TRBV4-2 and TRBJ2-1; D remains unclear. CDR3 length equals 11 residues. V lost 0 bases to trimming and J lost 11 bases, with 5 bases between them. The germline V gene has CDR1 LGHNA and CDR2 YNFKEQ. The CDR3 spells CASSQDDQQFF. The CDR3 coding sequence is TGTGCCAGCAGCCAAGATGACCAGCAGTTCTTC.

This chain connects TRBV19 to TRBJ2-7; tentative D call: TRBD2 (6 bases). Deletions cut 3 bases from V and 7 bases from J, with 13 bases between. CDR1 and CDR2 (germline): LNHDA, SQIVND (reference sequence). CDR3 size: 13 residues. The CDR3, as DNA: TGTGCCAGTAGTATTTCGTCGGGGGAAGAGCAGTACTTC. Translation gives CASSISSGEEQYF. The full variable domain, with the rest looked up from reference TRBV19 and TRBJ2-7, is DGGITQSPKYLFRKEGQNVTLSCEQNLNHDAMYWYRQDPGQGLRLIYYSQIVNDFQKGDIAEGYSVSREKKESFPLTVTSAQKNPTAFYLCASSISSGEEQYFGPGTRLTVT.

The J gene is TRBJ2-7, the V gene TRBV9; D perhaps matches TRBD1 (6 bases). V was pared by 3 bases and J by 6 bases, with 22 bases between. There are 16 residues in the CDR3. CDR1 SGDLS and CDR2 YYNGEE come from the germline V gene. The CDR3 DNA is TGTGCCAGCAGCGCGGCCACAGGGACCCAAAGTGGCGAGCAGTACTTC. It is translated as CASSAATGTQSGEQYF.

This clone was seen a handful of times. The chain has TRBV10-3 and TRBJ1-2, with 9 bases fitting TRBD1. This CDR3 has 11 amino acids. Trimming cost V 10 bases and J 6 bases; bases outside gene matches: 3. Germline CDR1 reads ENHRY; CDR2 reads SYGVKD. The CDR3 sequence: CATRTGDGYTF. The CDR3 DNA reads as TGTGCCACCCGGACAGGGGATGGCTACACCTTC.

The V call is TRBV29-1, the J call TRBJ1-1; no firm D call. Between the trimmed V and J ends, which lost 1 base and 1 base, there was a span of 19 bases. Looked up from germline, CDR1 is SQVTM and CDR2 is ANQGSEA. The CDR3 runs to 17 residues. The CDR3 nucleotides read TGCAGCGTTGAAGCCCTCTTCTGGGAGGGCAGGAACACTGAAGCTTTCTTT. It translates to CSVEALFWEGRNTEAFF.